The source of this TCR beta chain is a study of blood T cell repertoires in COVID-19. Whole-study context: Samples representing acute and convalescent COVID-19 were sourced from the United States, Italy and Spain. PBMCs, B-cell-depleted T cells, or T cells were the source of the cDNA or gDNA that made up the material.

The CDR3 runs to 15 residues. CDR1 and CDR2 (germline): SNHLY, FYNNEI. V was cut by 4 bases and J by 0 bases, with 13 bases left in between. Patients at the Seattle site were enrolled during active infection and followed longitudinally. In the authors' workflow: Reference gene primer amplification in the assay estimated nucleated cell counts. The assay was immunoSEQ multiplex PCR, and TCRdb's table has in-frame clones only and misses some. D and trimming come from the DNA, and the V and J calls and clone size come from that table. The repertoire holds under 400,000 clones, more than 70% seen once, with 3% to 4.5% in the top ten.

The chain links TRBV2 to TRBJ2-7, with D perhaps TRBD2 (7 bases). The sequence derives from a woman aged 55-75 years with COVID-19, enrolled during active disease. The specimen was peripheral blood. CDR3 protein: CASSAEGGPSYEQYF. Written as DNA, the CDR3 is TGTGCCAGCAGTGCTGAGGGGGGGCCCTCCTACGAGCAGTACTTC. The variable domain in full, with the rest retrieved from reference TRBV2 and TRBJ2-7, is EPEVTQTPSHQVTQMGQEVILRCVPISNHLYFYWYRQILGQKVEFLVSFYNNEISEKSEIFDDQFSVERPDGSNFTLKIRSTKLEDSAMYFCASSAEGGPSYEQYFGPGTRLTVT.